The 26 T cell receptor beta chains in this list originate from one sample, sequenced in a study of blood T cell repertoires in COVID-19. Sequenced by immunoSEQ multiplex PCR; TCRdb stores in-frame clones only, minus some. This table has 140,000 to 150,000 clones, more than 80% appearing once. Sequencing input: PBMCs or T cells enriched from blood (not recorded which). Receptor source: a man between 50 and 59 years old who had recovered from COVID-19.

The chain is built from TRBV7-3 and TRBJ2-1; D is possibly TRBD2 (7 bases). V lost 5 bases and J lost 7, with 18 bases in between. The CDR3 consists of 15 residues. Germline assignment: CDR1 SGHTA and CDR2 FQGTGA. Here the CDR3 DNA reads TGTGCCAGCAGCCCGCCGGGGGGCCTATTGAATGAGCAGTTCTTC. Amino acids: CASSPPGGLLNEQFF.

The rearrangement joins TRBV5-1 to TRBJ1-1; the D gene is possibly TRBD1 (5 bases). Germline CDR1 is SGHRS and CDR2 is YFSETQ. The CDR3 length is 13 residues. V was shortened by 4 bases and J by 3 bases, with 10 bases between the two germline ends. The CDR3 region is CASSRGDDTEAFF. The CDR3 nucleotides read TGCGCCAGCAGCCGGGGGGATGACACTGAAGCTTTCTTT.

The chain employs TRBV2 and TRBJ2-1, with 10 bases fitting TRBD2. The germline V gene encodes CDR1 SNHLY and CDR2 FYNNEI. V trimming: 6 bases; J trimming: 8 bases; junction bases outside the gene matches: 13. This CDR3 is 16 amino acids long. CDR3 in amino acids: CASSAGVAGGSDEQFF. The CDR3 DNA reads as TGTGCCAGCAGCGCCGGGGTAGCGGGAGGTAGCGATGAGCAGTTCTTC.

The chain joins TRBV14 to TRBJ1-2; 8 bases fit TRBD1. The CDR3 loop spans 12 amino acids. V lost 4 bases and J lost 7; bases outside the gene matches: 2. Looked up from germline, CDR1 is SGHDN and CDR2 is FVKESK. The CDR3 is CASSLDRGGYTF. The CDR3 DNA sequence: TGTGCCAGCAGCCTAGACAGGGGTGGCTACACCTTC.

This clone was recorded a few times. CDR3 protein: CASSGGQNTEAFF. The CDR3 DNA follows: TGTGCCAGCAGCGGGGGACAGAACACTGAAGCTTTCTTT. This chain joins TRBV5-4 and TRBJ1-1; TRBD1 is a possible D gene (6 bases). The CDR3 extends over 13 amino acids. CDR1 is SGHNT, CDR2 YYREEE, per germline (reference sequence). V was clipped by 4 bases and J by 1 base, with 8 bases between them.

V is TRBV12-2 and J is TRBJ1-2. TRBV12-2 is a recognized pseudogene. The CDR3 spans 13 residues. The CDR3 region has the DNA TGTGCAAGTCGCTTAGCAGCGAACTATGGCTACACCTTC. This codes for CASRLAANYGYTF.

The chain employs TRBV11-1 and TRBJ2-5; 8 nucleotides match TRBD2. There are 14 residues in the CDR3. The V gene's germline CDR1 is SGHAT and CDR2 FQDESV (reference sequence). With 5 bases clipped from V and 5 bases from J, the junction kept 7 bases outside the gene matches. DNA for the CDR3: TGTGCCAGCAGCCCGGGGACTAGGAGGGAGACCCAGTACTTC. This sequence encodes CASSPGTRRETQYF.

V usage is TRBV7-3 and J usage is TRBJ2-1; TRBD2 is a possible D gene (5 bases). V lost 5 bases and J 7 bases, leaving 9 bases between the germline ends. Germline lookup yields CDR1 SGHTA and CDR2 FQGTGA. The CDR3 contains 12 residues. The CDR3 DNA reads TGTGCCAGCAGCGAAACTAGGAATGAGCAGTTCTTC. Translated, it gives CASSETRNEQFF.

The chain recombines TRBV10-3 with TRBJ1-5, with D possibly matching TRBD1 (5 bases). V lost 3 bases and J 3 bases, leaving 12 bases between the germline ends. This CDR3 comprises 15 residues. Germline values: CDR1 ENHRY, CDR2 SYGVKD. CDR3 region: CAISDGGFDNQPQHF. CDR3 bases: TGTGCCATCAGTGATGGGGGGTTCGACAATCAGCCCCAGCATTTT.

This clone was seen only a few times. This chain links TRBV5-6 with TRBJ2-5; 10 nucleotides align to TRBD1. The CDR3 has 14 residues. Germline values: CDR1 SGHDT, CDR2 YYEEEE. V lost 4 bases and J lost 5; bases outside the gene matches: 5. CDR3 loop: CASSGTGVGETQYF. The CDR3 DNA sequence: TGTGCCAGCAGCGGGACAGGGGTGGGTGAGACCCAGTACTTC.

The chain joins TRBV5-1 to TRBJ2-1; TRBD2 matches at 8 bases. CDR1 is SGHRS and CDR2 is YFSETQ in the germline V gene. Germline trimming cut 0 bases from V and 8 bases from J; bases unmatched to any gene: 1. This CDR3 is built from 13 residues. CDR3 in DNA: TGCGCCAGCAGCTTGGGAGCGGGAGATGAGCAGTTCTTC. Translating it yields CASSLGAGDEQFF.

J is TRBJ2-3 and V is TRBV7-9; 8 bases align to TRBD2. The CDR3 covers 16 residues. V gave up 6 bases and J gave up 8 bases; unmatched junction bases: 16. CDR1 and CDR2 (germline): SEHNR, FQNEAQ (reference sequence). CDR3 DNA sequence: TGTGCCAGCAGACCTTTGGCGGGAGGTACCGATGGTACGCAGTATTTT. Amino acid sequence: CASRPLAGGTDGTQYF.

This clone occurred once. This sequence joins TRBV28 and TRBJ1-2, with D perhaps TRBD1 (5 bases). The germline gives CDR1 MDHEN, CDR2 SYDVKM. Trimming took 6 bases from V and 2 from J, leaving 10 bases between them. The length of the CDR3 is 13 residues. The CDR3 spells CASSRTLNYGYTF. The CDR3 bases are TGTGCCAGCAGCCGGACACTAAACTATGGCTACACCTTC.

This clone was seen a few times. The chain employs TRBV7-3 and TRBJ2-1; TRBD1 matches at 9 bases. CDR3 length: 15 residues. Germline assignment: CDR1 SGHTA and CDR2 FQGTGA. After removal of 5 bases from V and 5 bases from J, the junction contained 7 bases not matched to a gene. The CDR3 nucleotides read TGTGCCAGCAGCCCGGGGGACAGGGTCCACAATGAGCAGTTCTTC. Its protein is CASSPGDRVHNEQFF.

J is TRBJ2-1 and V is TRBV28; 7 bases fit TRBD2. The CDR3 runs to 11 residues. The ends lost 2 bases at V and 13 bases at J; junction bases unmatched: 2. Germline CDR1 and CDR2: MDHEN and SYDVKM. The DNA for the CDR3 is TGTGCCAGCAGTTTAGGGGGGGACCAGTTCTTC. This sequence encodes CASSLGGDQFF.

This clone was counted a single time. The chain has TRBV9 and TRBJ2-6, with D maybe TRBD2 (5 bases). The germline gives CDR1 SGDLS, CDR2 YYNGEE. Trimming removed 0 bases from V and 4 bases from J, with 11 bases in between. The CDR3 spans 16 residues. CDR3 sequence (DNA): TGTGCCAGCAGCGTAGCTGGGAGAAAGGGGGCCAACGTCCTGACTTTC. Its protein product is CASSVAGRKGANVLTF.

This clone appeared a few times. The chain has TRBV3-1 (or the pseudogene TRBV3-2) and TRBJ2-3; maybe TRBD2 (5 bases). The CDR3 has 16 residues. The germline V gene has CDR1 LGHDT and CDR2 YNNKEL (reference sequence). Trimming shortened V by 4 bases and J by 2 bases, and 16 bases separated the two germline ends. The CDR3 loop reads CASSLRAIAITDTQYF. CDR3 coding DNA: TGTGCCAGCAGCCTGAGGGCCATAGCAATCACAGATACGCAGTATTTT.

The rearrangement joins TRBV27 to TRBJ2-1; D might be TRBD2 (5 bases). There are 15 residues in the CDR3. V was pared by 6 bases and J by 10 bases, with 22 bases between. CDR1 is MNHEY, CDR2 SMNVEV, per germline (reference sequence). In nucleotides, the CDR3 is TGTGCCAGCAGCTGGAGCGGATCTAAAATCAACGAGCAGTTCTTC. This gives the protein CASSWSGSKINEQFF.

The rearrangement uses TRBV5-4 and TRBJ1-6; D unresolved. Looked up from germline, CDR1 is SGHNT and CDR2 is YYREEE (reference sequence). The CDR3 totals 12 residues. With 4 bases removed from V and 7 bases from J, the gap between germline ends came to 6 bases. The CDR3 coding sequence is TGTGCCAGCAGCCAACAGAATTCACCCCTCCACTTT. It encodes CASSQQNSPLHF.

The gene calls are TRBV6-4 and TRBJ1-2; D uncertain. V was clipped by 2 bases and J by 4 bases, with 20 bases between them. This CDR3 is built from 17 residues. Per the germline V gene, CDR1 is MRHNA and CDR2 is SNTAGT. The CDR3 reads CASSDQLQISSFYGYTF. DNA of the CDR3: TGTGCCAGCAGTGACCAATTACAGATTTCCTCATTCTATGGCTACACCTTC.

The V call is TRBV19, the J call TRBJ2-2; 7 nucleotides match TRBD2. Germline CDR1 is LNHDA and CDR2 is SQIVND (reference sequence). V lost 3 bases and J lost 4; bases outside the gene matches: 14. CDR3 size: 18 residues. The CDR3 loop reads CASSISLGAGEGTGELFF. The DNA for the CDR3 is TGTGCCAGTAGTATCTCGCTCGGGGCGGGAGAGGGCACCGGGGAGCTGTTTTTT.

The chain carries TRBV20-1 and TRBJ2-3, with D hard to call. With 3 bases removed from V and 1 base from J, the gap between germline ends came to 2 bases. Germline lookup yields CDR1 DFQATT and CDR2 SNEGSKA (reference sequence). CDR3 length equals 11 residues. The CDR3 sequence: CSASGTDTQYF. The DNA of the CDR3 is TGCAGTGCTAGCGGCACAGATACGCAGTATTTT.

The chain has TRBV6-2 or TRBV6-3 and TRBJ2-3, with 11 nucleotides matching TRBD2. Trimming at V came to 4 bases and at J to 6 bases, leaving 6 bases not matched to a gene. This CDR3 has 15 amino acids. Germline CDR1 is MNHEY and CDR2 is SVGEGT. The CDR3 here is CASSSDGTSGDTQYF. The CDR3 nucleotides are TGTGCCAGCAGTTCCGACGGGACTAGCGGCGATACGCAGTATTTT.

V and J are TRBV6-5 and TRBJ1-1; 10 bases agree with TRBD1. Germline V gives CDR1 MNHEY, CDR2 SVGAGI. The CDR3 spans 14 residues. V was pared by 6 bases and J by 4 bases, with 5 bases of the junction left unmatched. The CDR3 reads CASSTGTGVTEAFF. The CDR3 DNA sequence: TGTGCCAGCAGCACCGGGACAGGGGTCACTGAAGCTTTCTTT.

The rearrangement uses TRBV7-2 and TRBJ2-5; TRBD2 agrees at 13 bases. The CDR3 length is 16 residues. CDR1 and CDR2 (germline): SGHTA, FQGNSA. V shed 1 base and J 5 bases; nucleotides not matched to a gene: 4. The CDR3, as DNA: TGTGCCAGCAGCTTAGGGGGACTAGCGGGGCTGGAGACCCAGTACTTC. This translates into CASSLGGLAGLETQYF.

The rearrangement links TRBV7-2 to TRBJ2-7; 9 bases are a match to TRBD1. The length of the CDR3 is 15 residues. The germline CDR1 and CDR2 sequences are SGHTA and FQGNSA. J gave up 7 bases and V 4 bases, and 11 bases lay outside the gene matches. In DNA form, the CDR3 reads TGTGCCAGCAGCTCGGCCGGGACAGGGTCACAAGAGCAGTACTTC. Translated, it gives CASSSAGTGSQEQYF.